Listed below are T cell receptor beta chains from one sample, sequenced in a study of T cells in Graves' hyperthyroidism and ophthalmopathy. MiXCR was run by TCRdb on the multiplex PCR reads, yielding one entry per CDR3 protein. The table lists hundreds of thousands of distinct CDR3 sequences, more than 14% of them singletons. Material for sequencing was blood. These receptors were collected from a woman in her fifties or sixties with Graves' ophthalmopathy. CDR3s include the opening cysteine and the closing phenylalanine or tryptophan. The D gene is left open where the match is weak. Clone size is shown for a subset of rows, as once, few, many or a class of expanded clone.

>TRBD2|TRBV7-6|many|TRBJ2-2
TGTGCCAGCAGCTTATCTTCGGCGGGGGGGAGCGGGGAGCTGTTTTTT
CASSLSSAGGSGELFF
>TRBD2|TRBV5-1|many|TRBJ2-3
TGCGCCAGCAGCGAAGCGGGAGCCACAGATACGCAGTATTTT
CASSEAGATDTQYF
>TRBD1|TRBV7-2|-|TRBJ1-5
TGTGCCAGCAGCAAGGACAGGGGGAATCAGCCCCAGCATTTT
CASSKDRGNQPQHF
>-|TRBV28|many|TRBJ2-7
TGTGCCAGCAGTTTGGGAGCCCCCGGGGAGCAGTACTTC
CASSLGAPGEQYF
>TRBD2|TRBV20-1|many|TRBJ2-3
TGCAGTGCTAGCGGACTAGCGAGCGCAGATACGCAGTATTTT
CSASGLASADTQYF
>-|TRBV28|many|TRBJ1-6
TGTGCCAGCAGTTTAGGGGCCGGGCAGCTTAATTATTCACCCCTCCACTTT
CASSLGAGQLNYSPLHF
>-|TRBV7-8|many|TRBJ2-1
TGTGCCAGCAGCTCCCGACGGAGCTCCTACAATGAGCAGTTCTTC
CASSSRRSSYNEQFF
>-|TRBV5-1|many|TRBJ2-3
TGCGCCAGCAGCTTGCACGCGGACCTTAGCACAGATACGCAGTATTTT
CASSLHADLSTDTQYF
>TRBD1|TRBV4-1|-|TRBJ1-4
TGCGCCAGCAGGGGACAGCCAAATGAAAAACTGTTTTTT
CASRGQPNEKLFF
>TRBD1|TRBV30|many|TRBJ2-2
TGTGCCTGGAGTGTACAGGGGACGAACACCGGGGAGCTGTTTTTT
CAWSVQGTNTGELFF
>TRBD1|TRBV30|many|TRBJ1-1
TGTGCCTGGATTAGGACAGGGGGCACTGAAGCTTTCTTT
CAWIRTGGTEAFF
>TRBD2|TRBV11-1|many|TRBJ2-4
TGTGCCAGCAGCCCTGGGACTAGCGGATCCAAGCACATTCAGTACTTC
CASSPGTSGSKHIQYF
>TRBD2|TRBV6-2/TRBV6-3|-|TRBJ2-7
TGTGCCAGCAGAAAATACGGAGGACTAGCGGGAGGGCCCGCCGTTTTTTTCCCTCACGAGCAGTACTTC
CASRKYGGLAGGPAVFFPHEQYF
>TRBD1|TRBV28|-|TRBJ2-6
TGTGCCAGCATTTCGGACAGGGACCCCTCTGGGGCCAACGTCCTGACTTTC
CASISDRDPSGANVLTF
>TRBD1|TRBV7-8|many|TRBJ2-5
TGTGCCAGCAGCTTAGCTGGGGGTACAGGGGCGTGGGAGACCCAGTACTTC
CASSLAGGTGAWETQYF
>-|TRBV9|-|TRBJ2-2
TGTGCCAGCAGAGACCCGCGGGGTACGGGCGGGGAGCTGTTTTTT
CASRDPRGTGGELFF
>-|TRBV6-1|-|TRBJ2-1
TGTGCCAGCAGTGAAGTTTTCGCCACCTACAATGAGCAGTTCTTC
CASSEVFATYNEQFF
>TRBD2|TRBV7-2|many|TRBJ2-3
TGTGCCAGCAGCTTCCCGGGACTAGCGACGCAGTATTTT
CASSFPGLATQYF
>TRBD2|TRBV20-1|many|TRBJ2-1
TGCAGTGCTAGAGTACTAGCGGGAGGGCGAAATGAGCAGTTCTTC
CSARVLAGGRNEQFF
>-|TRBV28|many|TRBJ2-1
TGTGCCACCCTTGGGGGAGCGGACGACAATGAGCAGTTCTTC
CATLGGADDNEQFF
>TRBD1|TRBV29-1|-|TRBJ2-5
TGCAGCGTCGGGGACCCGGGACAGGGGTACTTC
CSVGDPGQGYF
>-|TRBV29-1|many|TRBJ1-1
TGCAGCGTTGAGGATGGCCTGAACACTGAAGCTTTCTTT
CSVEDGLNTEAFF
>-|TRBV9|few|TRBJ1-5
TGTGCCAGCAGCGTAGATGGGTCTAGCAATCAGCCCCAGCATTTT
CASSVDGSSNQPQHF
>-|TRBV3-1|many|TRBJ2-1
TGTGCCAGCAGCCTAGACTTCTGGGGTGAGCAGTTCTTC
CASSLDFWGEQFF
>-|TRBV4-3|many|TRBJ2-1
TGCGCCAGCAGCCCCTGGGAGTCCTACAATGAGCAGTTCTTC
CASSPWESYNEQFF
>-|TRBV6-1|few|TRBJ1-1
TGTGCCAGCAGTTCAGGGCCATTTGAAGCTTTCTTT
CASSSGPFEAFF
>-|TRBV7-3|many|TRBJ2-1
TGTGCCAGCAGCTTAATGGGTGCGGACAATGAGCAGTTCTTC
CASSLMGADNEQFF
>-|TRBV7-9|many|TRBJ2-7
TGTGCCAGCAGTTCGTCTTGGAGGATCCCCTACGAGCAGTACTTC
CASSSSWRIPYEQYF
>TRBD2|TRBV28|many|TRBJ2-1
TGTGCCAGCAGTTTACCCCTAGCGGTTCCCTACAATGAGCAGTTCTTC
CASSLPLAVPYNEQFF
>-|TRBV10-3|few|TRBJ2-1
TGTGCCATCAGTGCCCCGGGGTCTTTTGAGCAGTTCTTC
CAISAPGSFEQFF
>-|TRBV10-1|few|TRBJ2-7
TGCGCCATTCTGAACCGGGACACCGGATACGAGCAGTACTTC
CAILNRDTGYEQYF
>-|TRBV7-9|many|TRBJ2-5
TGTGCCAGCAGCTCCATCAGGGGAGGGGGATCCCAAGAGACCCAGTACTTC
CASSSIRGGGSQETQYF